Below, 16 T cell receptor beta chains from the same sample are listed, as sequenced in a study of cytomegalovirus exposure and HLA in healthy donors. Amplification used 60 Vbeta primers and 13 Jbeta primers. Sequencing used immunoSEQ multiplex PCR; TCRdb keeps in-frame clones, though not all of them. The top ten clones hold about 23% of a sample with 90,000 or so clones, roughly 80% of them seen once. Sequenced input: PBMCs. Receptors were obtained from a woman aged 50 to 60 in good health and CMV-seropositive.

The chain combines TRBV5-6 with TRBJ1-1; D perhaps matches TRBD1 (5 bases). Looked up from germline, CDR1 is SGHDT and CDR2 is YYEEEE. V was trimmed by 4 bases and J by 11 bases, leaving 15 bases between them. The CDR3 consists of 12 residues. The CDR3 DNA follows: TGTGCCAGCAGCCGGGGGGGTAGGGAGGCTTTCTTT. Its translation: CASSRGGREAFF.

This rearrangement joins TRBV5-1 to TRBJ2-7; perhaps TRBD1 as D (5 bases). The CDR3 has 14 amino acids. V lost 0 bases and J 2 bases, leaving 9 bases between the germline ends. Germline CDR1 reads SGHRS; CDR2 reads YFSETQ. Here the CDR3 DNA reads TGCGCCAGCAGCTTGGCACAGGTAACCTACGAGCAGTACTTC. This gives the protein CASSLAQVTYEQYF. Variable domain in full (rest from reference TRBV5-1 and TRBJ2-7): KAGVTQTPRYLIKTRGQQVTLSCSPISGHRSVSWYQQTPGQGLQFLFEYFSETQRNKGNFPGRFSGRQFSNSRSEMNVSTLELGDSALYLCASSLAQVTYEQYFGPGTRLTVT.

The sample holds one count of this clone. V gene TRBV7-3 combines with J gene TRBJ2-2; TRBD1 might be the D (5 bases). V was cut by 5 bases and J by 7 bases, with 17 bases left in between. Germline CDR1 is SGHTA and CDR2 is FQGTGA. The length of the CDR3 is 15 residues. CDR3 protein: CASSLWAGANGELFF. Written as DNA, the CDR3 is TGTGCCAGCAGCCTCTGGGCTGGGGCGAACGGGGAGCTGTTTTTT.

V is TRBV10-2 and J is TRBJ1-2; D is unclear. This CDR3 comprises 14 residues. Germline CDR1 is WSHSY and CDR2 is SAAADI. The V gene lost 0 bases and the J gene lost 2 bases, with 7 bases spanning the gap. The CDR3, as DNA: TGCGCCAGCAGTGAGTCGGGAGGGAACTATGGCTACACCTTC. Protein: CASSESGGNYGYTF.

The genes are TRBV19 and TRBJ1-6; tentatively, D is TRBD1 (5 bases). The CDR3 extends over 12 amino acids. Germline CDR1 and CDR2: LNHDA and SQIVND (reference sequence). V lost 5 bases to trimming and J lost 6 bases, with 5 bases between them. CDR3 DNA sequence: TGTGCCAGTAGTCAGGGTAATTCACCCCTCCACTTT. Translation gives CASSQGNSPLHF.

The chain joins TRBV4-2 to TRBJ2-1, with 12 nucleotides matching TRBD2. CDR3 length equals 17 residues. Losses at the gene ends were 4 bases for V and 5 bases for J; bases not matched to a gene: 9. Germline CDR1 LGHNA, CDR2 YNFKEQ. CDR3 protein: CASSRNPTSGGNNEQFF. The CDR3 DNA follows: TGTGCCAGCAGCCGAAATCCGACTAGCGGGGGAAACAATGAGCAGTTCTTC.

The CDR3: CASSTRAGQGLYV. CDR3 DNA sequence: TGTGCCAGCAGCACCCGAGCAGGACAGGGACTGTACGTC. This chain connects TRBV7-3 to TRBJ2-7, with 8 bases matching TRBD1. J lost 12 bases, V lost 5 bases, and 12 bases had no gene match. The CDR3 sequence is 13 residues long. Germline lookup yields CDR1 SGHTA and CDR2 FQGTGA.

This chain links TRBV7-6 with TRBJ1-5; D remains ambiguous. This CDR3 comprises 15 residues. Per germline, CDR1 SGHVS and CDR2 FNYEAQ. With 0 bases removed from V and 3 bases from J, the gap between germline ends came to 9 bases. The CDR3 region has the DNA TGTGCCAGCAGCTTAGCCGGCGGTAACAATCAGCCCCAGCATTTT. Its protein is CASSLAGGNNQPQHF.

The rearrangement joins TRBV6-5 to TRBJ2-1; D possibly corresponds to TRBD1 (5 bases). Trimming cost V 7 bases and J 6 bases, with 19 bases left between them. CDR1 and CDR2 (germline): MNHEY, SVGAGI. This CDR3 has 15 residues. The CDR3 DNA reads as TGTGCCAGCACCCCCTCGGCAGGGCCTCGCAATGAGCAGTTCTTC. Residues: CASTPSAGPRNEQFF.

The V call is TRBV25-1, the J call TRBJ1-6; a possible D gene is TRBD1 (5 bases). This CDR3 is 17 amino acids long. Trimming took 3 bases from V and 6 from J, leaving 18 bases between them. Per germline, CDR1 MGHDK and CDR2 SYGVNS. The CDR3 is CASSDAVLQGGNSPLHF. The CDR3 bases are TGTGCCAGCAGTGACGCAGTTTTGCAGGGTGGTAATTCACCCCTCCACTTT.

V usage is TRBV28 and J usage is TRBJ1-5, with D tentatively TRBD1 (6 bases). V lost 8 bases and J 2 bases, leaving 10 bases between the germline ends. The CDR3 covers 13 residues. Germline V gene sequence: CDR1 MDHEN, CDR2 SYDVKM. CDR3 protein: CASVPGGNQPQHF. The CDR3 DNA follows: TGTGCCAGCGTTCCAGGGGGCAATCAGCCCCAGCATTTT. Variable domain in full (rest from reference TRBV28 and TRBJ1-5): DVKVTQSSRYLVKRTGEKVFLECVQDMDHENMFWYRQDPGLGLRLIYFSYDVKMKEKGDIPEGYSVSREKKERFSLILESASTNQTSMYLCASVPGGNQPQHFGDGTRLSIL.

The rearrangement uses TRBV30 and TRBJ1-5; perhaps TRBD1 as D (6 bases). Germline V gene data show CDR1 as GTSNPN and CDR2 as SVGIG (reference sequence). Trimming stripped 8 bases from V and 0 bases from J, with 11 bases between. This CDR3 spans 13 amino acids. The CDR3 here is CALGTSSNQPQHF. CDR3 sequence (DNA): TGTGCCCTCGGGACATCTAGCAATCAGCCCCAGCATTTT.

The chain joins TRBV5-4 to TRBJ1-5; D remains ambiguous. Looked up from germline, CDR1 is SGHNT and CDR2 is YYREEE (reference sequence). Trimming shortened V by 0 bases and J by 4 bases, and 5 bases separated the two germline ends. This CDR3 has 13 amino acids. The CDR3 sequence: CASSLGENQPQHF. The CDR3 coding sequence is TGTGCCAGCAGCTTGGGAGAAAATCAGCCCCAGCATTTT.

V gene TRBV5-3 combines with J gene TRBJ1-6; the D gene is possibly TRBD1 (5 bases). TRBV5-3 is filed as an ORF, its function uncertain. This CDR3 spans 13 amino acids. V gave up 3 bases and J gave up 8 bases, with 9 bases separating them. CDR3 region: CARSSRVHSPLHF. The DNA of the CDR3 is TGTGCCAGAAGCTCCAGGGTCCATTCACCCCTCCACTTT.

The V gene is TRBV5-4, the J gene TRBJ2-5; 8 bases match TRBD1. Germline V gene sequence: CDR1 SGHNT, CDR2 YYREEE (reference sequence). J lost 4 bases, V lost 0 bases, and 5 bases had no gene match. This CDR3 spans 15 amino acids. The CDR3 DNA reads TGTGCCAGCAGCTTGGCGACAGGGGTTGGAGAGACCCAGTACTTC. Translated: CASSLATGVGETQYF.

The chain is built from TRBV2 and TRBJ1-1; D unresolved. The CDR3 length is 15 residues. V was pared by 0 bases and J by 0 bases, with 8 bases between. The germline gives CDR1 SNHLY, CDR2 FYNNEI. In DNA, the CDR3 is TGTGCCAGCAGTGAAGCGCCAGTAATGAACACTGAAGCTTTCTTT. Protein sequence: CASSEAPVMNTEAFF.